The T cell receptor (beta chain) under discussion was sequenced for a study of OX40 agonist ivuxolimab in advanced cancers. Broadly, across the study: The costimulatory receptor OX40 (CD134) was targeted by ivuxolimab, a fully human IgG2 agonistic monoclonal antibody. Partial responses occurred in three dose-escalation patients, of whom one had hepatocellular carcinoma and two had cutaneous melanoma. The paper describes the monotherapy dose-escalation part (N of about 47 patients) of the phase I trial of ivuxolimab. Prior anti-PD-1, anti-PD-L1 or anti-CTLA-4 therapy was permitted, and less than 45% of dose-escalation patients had received checkpoint inhibitors. The point of sequencing TCRbeta in the periphery was to test whether ivuxolimab changed TCR sequence diversity and drove clonal T-cell expansion. Of the approximately 50 dose-escalation patients, hepatocellular carcinoma was present in about 20, melanoma in approximately 15, renal cell carcinoma in 9 and head and neck cancer in 9. In the dose-escalation cohort, 82.7% of patients were male, and the mean age was roughly 60 years, with a range of about 23 to 90. Intravenous ivuxolimab was administered to patients every 2 weeks at six dose levels: 0.01, 0.1, 0.3, 1.5, 3 and 10 mg/kg.

To sequence the TCRbeta CDR3 region, genomic DNA was isolated from the sorted cells. The immunoSEQ Assay was used to sequence the TCRbeta CDR3 regions. Sourced from immuneACCESS, this table was stored by TCRdb with only in-frame sequences that have V and J called. A share of the clones is absent; for the studies checked, an unresolved V gene accounts for under half, and the remainder has no known explanation. The table for this sample lists 100,000 or so clones; approximately 86% of them were counted only once. The ten largest clones represent 3% to 4.5% of the sample. The study at large found these results: After ivuxolimab, expanded clones were on average more numerous among CD8+ T cells than among CD4+ T cells. Clonal expansion of both CD4+ and CD8+ blood T cells was observed from baseline to week 6 at doses 0.1 to 3.0 mg/kg. Low levels of normalized T-cell clonal expansion were also seen in some patients who did not respond. The antigen specificity of the clonally expanded peripheral T cells was not determined. In the 0.1-3.0 mg/kg groups, partial responders had among the lowest normalized peripheral clonal expansion, particularly in CD8+ T cells.

The trial excluded patients who had a history of autoimmune disease or who were on systemic immunosuppression. Peripheral blood for TCR sequencing was drawn from every dose cohort at baseline, at cycle 4 day 1 and at cycle 7 day 1. Samples came from an open-label, multicenter, first-in-human phase I dose-escalation trial of ivuxolimab. The trial enrolled adults with locally advanced or metastatic head and neck squamous cell, hepatocellular, melanoma or renal cell carcinoma. Before TCR sequencing, CD4+ and CD8+ T cells were separately sorted from peripheral blood. Taken from cysteine to phenylalanine, the CDR3 has 15 residues. The CDR3 DNA has 45 bases and is translated from base 1. The germline V gene gives CDR1 as MNHEY and CDR2 as SVGAGI. At the junction V is shortened by 6 bases and J by 6 bases; bases outside the gene matches: 13. Concerning this clone: The specificity of this receptor is unknown. Base qualities are not at hand, and no much larger clone is one base apart.

Specimen: CD4+ or CD8+ T cells sorted from blood, collected in a trial of the OX40 agonist ivuxolimab. The chain is made from TRBV6-5 and TRBJ2-7, with 8 middle bases fitting TRBD1. The receptor's source is an adult with an advanced solid tumor such as melanoma, head and neck, liver or kidney cancer. CDR3 protein: CASSTIGQGAFEQYF. At the DNA level, the sequence is TGTGCCAGCAGCACCATTGGGCAGGGGGCTTTCGAGCAGTACTTC.